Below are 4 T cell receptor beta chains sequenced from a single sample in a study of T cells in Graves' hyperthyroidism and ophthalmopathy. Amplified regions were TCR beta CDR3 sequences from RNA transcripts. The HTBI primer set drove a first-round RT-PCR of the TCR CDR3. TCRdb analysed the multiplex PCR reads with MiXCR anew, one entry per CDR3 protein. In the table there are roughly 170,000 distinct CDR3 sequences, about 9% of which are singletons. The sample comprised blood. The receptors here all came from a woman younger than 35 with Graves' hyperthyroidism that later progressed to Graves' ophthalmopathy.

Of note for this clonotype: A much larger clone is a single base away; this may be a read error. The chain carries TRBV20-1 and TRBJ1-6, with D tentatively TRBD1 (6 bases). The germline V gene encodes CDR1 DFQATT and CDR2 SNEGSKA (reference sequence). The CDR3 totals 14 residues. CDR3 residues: CSARGRQENSPLRF. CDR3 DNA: TGCAGTGCACGGGGCAGACAGGAGAATTCACCCCTCCGCTTT.

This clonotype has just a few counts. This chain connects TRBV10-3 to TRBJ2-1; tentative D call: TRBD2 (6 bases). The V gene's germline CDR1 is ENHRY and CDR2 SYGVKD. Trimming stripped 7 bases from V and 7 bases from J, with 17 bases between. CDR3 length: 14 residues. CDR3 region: CAIMGRGRTNEQFF. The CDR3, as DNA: TGTGCCATCATGGGACGGGGGAGGACGAATGAGCAGTTCTTC.

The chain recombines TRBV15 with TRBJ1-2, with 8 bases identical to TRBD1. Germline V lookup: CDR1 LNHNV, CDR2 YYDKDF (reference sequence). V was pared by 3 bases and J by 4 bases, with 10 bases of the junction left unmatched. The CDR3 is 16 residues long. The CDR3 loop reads CATSRDYGQGPYGYTF. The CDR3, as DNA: TGTGCCACCAGCAGGGATTACGGACAGGGCCCCTATGGCTACACCTTC.

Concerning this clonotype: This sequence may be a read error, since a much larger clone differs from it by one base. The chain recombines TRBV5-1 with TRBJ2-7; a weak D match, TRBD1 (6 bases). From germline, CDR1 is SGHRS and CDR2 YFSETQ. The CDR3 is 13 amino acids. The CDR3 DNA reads TGCGCCAACAGCTTCGGCAGGGGCTACGAGCAGTACTTC. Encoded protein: CANSFGRGYEQYF.